The 30 T cell receptor beta chains below all came from one sample that was sequenced in a study of cytomegalovirus exposure and HLA in healthy donors. Sequenced by immunoSEQ multiplex PCR; TCRdb stores in-frame clones only, minus some. The profile shows a few hundred thousand clones, about nine tenths of them singletons. Sequenced input: PBMCs. These receptors were collected from a woman under 30 in good health and CMV-seronegative.

The rearrangement joins TRBV5-1 to TRBJ2-1; TRBD2 aligns across 10 bases. This CDR3 contains 18 residues. Germline-derived CDR1 and CDR2 are SGHRS and YFSETQ. The V and J ends lost 3 bases and 10 bases, in that order; junction bases with no gene match: 19. CDR3 DNA: TGCGCCAGCAGCTACCTACTGGAATGGACTAGCGGTAATCGCGAGCAGTTCTTC. Amino acids: CASSYLLEWTSGNREQFF.

The chain joins TRBV5-4 to TRBJ2-1; TRBD1 aligns across 7 bases. The CDR3 is 14 amino acids. Germline V lookup: CDR1 SGHNT, CDR2 YYREEE (reference sequence). V lost 3 bases and J lost 8; bases outside the gene matches: 8. CDR3: CASSSPGGFDEQFF. CDR3 DNA sequence: TGTGCCAGCAGCTCACCAGGGGGATTCGATGAGCAGTTCTTC.

Here the CDR3 DNA reads TGTGCCAGCAGTTACATCGGACAGGGGACCGGGGAGCTGTTTTTT. Its translation is CASSYIGQGTGELFF. The V gene is TRBV6-5, the J gene TRBJ2-2; 9 bases map to TRBD1. This CDR3 contains 15 residues. V lost 2 bases and J lost 5; bases outside the gene matches: 3. The germline V gene encodes CDR1 MNHEY and CDR2 SVGAGI.

The chain uses TRBV28 and TRBJ1-5, with TRBD1 matching 10 bases. With 5 bases clipped from V and 0 bases from J, the junction kept 13 bases outside the gene matches. The CDR3 is made up of 19 amino acids. Germline CDR1 MDHEN, CDR2 SYDVKM. CDR3 DNA: TGTGCCAGCAGTGCTACGTCGACCGGGACAGGGGTTAGCAATCAGCCCCAGCATTTT. Translation: CASSATSTGTGVSNQPQHF. Together with reference TRBV28 and TRBJ1-5, the CDR3 gives the full variable domain: DVKVTQSSRYLVKRTGEKVFLECVQDMDHENMFWYRQDPGLGLRLIYFSYDVKMKEKGDIPEGYSVSREKKERFSLILESASTNQTSMYLCASSATSTGTGVSNQPQHFGDGTRLSIL.

CDR3: CASSASFSVGTTAGYTF. DNA for the CDR3: TGTGCCAGTTCCGCCAGCTTCAGTGTGGGAACGACAGCTGGCTACACCTTC. The chain recombines TRBV10-3 with TRBJ1-2, with D perhaps TRBD1 (5 bases). Trimming cost V 10 bases and J 7 bases, with 31 bases left between them. Germline V CDR1 and CDR2: ENHRY, SYGVKD. CDR3 length: 17 residues.

The chain joins TRBV4-1 to TRBJ2-1, with 7 positions matching TRBD2. J gave up 14 bases and V 1 base, and 5 bases lay outside the gene matches. Per the germline V gene, CDR1 is MGHRA and CDR2 is YSYEKL. The CDR3 is 12 amino acids. This CDR3 is CASSQVSGKKFF. CDR3 nucleotides: TGCGCCAGCAGCCAAGTCAGCGGGAAGAAGTTCTTC.

J is TRBJ1-1 and V is TRBV27, with 7 bases identical to TRBD1. The CDR3 has 15 residues. The V and J ends lost 4 bases and 5 bases, in that order; junction bases with no gene match: 10. CDR1 is MNHEY, CDR2 SMNVEV, per germline (reference sequence). This chain's CDR3 is CASSYIGDRLTEAFF. The DNA for the CDR3 is TGTGCCAGCAGTTACATAGGGGACAGACTAACTGAAGCTTTCTTT.

CDR3 region: CASSRLAGATAGYNEQFF. For the CDR3, the DNA is TGTGCCAGTAGTCGACTAGCGGGAGCAACTGCGGGGTACAATGAGCAGTTCTTC. The chain carries TRBV19 and TRBJ2-1, with 12 bases that match TRBD2. The CDR3 sequence is 18 residues long. The ends lost 5 bases at V and 4 bases at J; junction bases unmatched: 12. Germline V CDR1 and CDR2: LNHDA, SQIVND (reference sequence).

This chain links TRBV19 with TRBJ1-5, with D uncertain. Trimming took 4 bases from V and 2 from J, leaving 6 bases between them. This CDR3 comprises 13 residues. Germline V gene sequence: CDR1 LNHDA, CDR2 SQIVND (reference sequence). Here the CDR3 reads CASSKTGNQPQHF. The CDR3, as DNA: TGTGCCAGTAGTAAAACAGGCAATCAGCCCCAGCATTTT.

The rearrangement uses TRBV9 and TRBJ1-2, with D possibly being TRBD1 (6 bases). This CDR3 spans 15 amino acids. Trimming stripped 0 bases from V and 4 bases from J, with 13 bases between. From germline, CDR1 is SGDLS and CDR2 YYNGEE. CDR3 nucleotide sequence: TGTGCCAGCAGCGTAGGGGCAGGGGCGGCCTATGGCTACACCTTC. Translated, it gives CASSVGAGAAYGYTF. The whole variable domain, filled in from reference TRBV9 and TRBJ1-2, reads DSGVTQTPKHLITATGQRVTLRCSPRSGDLSVYWYQQSLDQGLQFLIQYYNGEERAKGNILERFSAQQFPDLHSELNLSSLELGDSALYFCASSVGAGAAYGYTFGSGTRLTVV.

This clone was recorded a few times. V usage is TRBV7-3 and J usage is TRBJ1-1; 7 bases are shared with TRBD1. CDR3 size: 13 residues. The V and J ends lost 4 bases and 5 bases, in that order; junction bases with no gene match: 4. The germline V gene has CDR1 SGHTA and CDR2 FQGTGA. CDR3 region: CASSSDRETEAFF. CDR3 DNA sequence: TGTGCCAGCAGCTCCGACAGGGAAACTGAAGCTTTCTTT.

The J gene is TRBJ2-7, the V gene TRBV27; 10 nucleotides agree with TRBD2. V shed 3 bases, J shed 4 bases, and the junction held 6 bases outside the gene matches. CDR3 length: 15 residues. Germline values: CDR1 MNHEY, CDR2 SMNVEV (reference sequence). CDR3 sequence (DNA): TGTGCCAGCAGTTTGGGGACTAGCGTCGGGTACGAGCAGTACTTC. Its translation is CASSLGTSVGYEQYF.

The chain has TRBV7-9 and TRBJ2-1; 8 bases match TRBD2. Per germline, CDR1 SEHNR and CDR2 FQNEAQ (reference sequence). Trimming cost V 5 bases and J 5 bases; bases outside gene matches: 8. This CDR3 region has 15 residues. The CDR3 nucleotides read TGTGCCAGCAGCCCCGCCGGGACTAGGGACAATGAGCAGTTCTTC. The encoded protein is CASSPAGTRDNEQFF.

A single count supports this clone. The same CDR3 can be traced to other DNA sequences in this sample. V is TRBV6-5 and J is TRBJ2-1, with TRBD2 as a possible D gene (5 bases). Germline V gene sequence: CDR1 MNHEY, CDR2 SVGAGI. The CDR3 has 13 residues. V shed 0 bases and J shed 6 bases, with 6 bases lying between them. The CDR3 DNA follows: TGTGCCAGCAGTTACTCACGGGGCAATGAGCAGTTCTTC. This codes for CASSYSRGNEQFF.

The J gene is TRBJ2-3, the V gene TRBV28; 8 bases agree with TRBD2. The CDR3 covers 17 residues. CDR1 and CDR2 (germline): MDHEN, SYDVKM. V shed 1 base, J shed 4 bases, and the junction held 10 bases outside the gene matches. The CDR3 DNA sequence: TGTGCCAGCAGTTTATTTGCGCGGGGGGAGCAAGCAGATACGCAGTATTTT. This translates into CASSLFARGEQADTQYF.

The chain employs TRBV4-2 and TRBJ2-7; D is perhaps TRBD2 (5 bases). This CDR3 comprises 14 residues. The ends were cut back, 1 base at V and 0 bases at J, with 7 bases in the middle. CDR1 is LGHNA, CDR2 YNFKEQ, per germline. In nucleotides, the CDR3 is TGTGCCAGCAGCCAAGCCGGGATCTCCTACGAGCAGTACTTC. This sequence encodes CASSQAGISYEQYF.

The rearrangement uses TRBV4-1 and TRBJ2-7, with 13 bases identical to TRBD2. CDR3 size: 15 residues. V lost 6 bases and J lost 2; bases outside the gene matches: 4. CDR1 and CDR2 from the germline V gene are MGHRA and YSYEKL. The DNA of the CDR3 is TGCGCCAGCAGGAAACTAGCGGGAGGGCCCTACGAGCAGTACTTC. Protein product: CASRKLAGGPYEQYF.

V gene TRBV5-4 combines with J gene TRBJ2-2; TRBD2 might be the D (6 bases). The V end lost 1 base, the J end lost 2 bases, and 15 bases lay between the germline ends. Germline V CDR1 and CDR2: SGHNT, YYREEE (reference sequence). The CDR3 consists of 17 residues. The CDR3: CASSLRVVAENTGELFF. The CDR3 DNA follows: TGTGCCAGCAGCTTGAGGGTGGTAGCGGAAAACACCGGGGAGCTGTTTTTT.

The V and J genes are TRBV19 and TRBJ2-7; D might be TRBD1 (6 bases). Germline V gene data show CDR1 as LNHDA and CDR2 as SQIVND (reference sequence). With 4 bases removed from V and 1 base from J, the gap between germline ends came to 11 bases. The CDR3 length is 14 residues. The CDR3 sequence: CASSTRQDSYEQYF. CDR3 nucleotides: TGTGCCAGTAGTACCCGACAGGATTCCTACGAGCAGTACTTC.

The V gene is TRBV7-3, the J gene TRBJ2-3; 8 bases fit TRBD2. This CDR3 is 15 amino acids long. Germline loops: CDR1 SGHTA, CDR2 FQGTGA. After removal of 4 bases from V and 6 bases from J, the junction contained 9 bases not matched to a gene. CDR3 sequence (DNA): TGTGCCAGCAGCTCAGGGGCGGGAGGAGGTGATACGCAGTATTTT. Its translation is CASSSGAGGGDTQYF.

This clone has just a few counts. The chain is built from TRBV27 and TRBJ2-7, with D perhaps TRBD1 (5 bases). There are 13 residues in the CDR3. The V and J ends lost 6 bases and 9 bases respectively, with 18 bases between them. CDR1 and CDR2 (germline): MNHEY, SMNVEV (reference sequence). This CDR3 reads CASRLNGHDLQYF. CDR3 bases: TGTGCCAGCAGGCTCAACGGACACGACCTGCAGTACTTC.

This chain uses TRBV5-1 with TRBJ2-3, with TRBD2 matching 11 bases. CDR3 length: 18 amino acids. Unmatched junction bases numbered 7, after V lost 0 bases and J lost 1 base. The germline CDR1 and CDR2 sequences are SGHRS and YFSETQ. The CDR3 coding sequence is TGCGCCAGCAGCTTGGCAACTAGCGGGAGCCTCGGCACAGATACGCAGTATTTT. It codes for CASSLATSGSLGTDTQYF.

This clone was counted a few times. The chain is built from TRBV13 and TRBJ1-2, with a possible D match to TRBD1 (5 bases). Germline-derived CDR1 and CDR2 are PRHDT and FYEKMQ (reference sequence). CDR3 length equals 14 residues. With 5 bases removed from V and 2 bases from J, the gap between germline ends came to 12 bases. CDR3 bases: TGTGCCAGCAGCCCTAGTCGGGGGAACTATGGCTACACCTTC. It specifies CASSPSRGNYGYTF. The variable domain in full, with the rest retrieved from reference TRBV13 and TRBJ1-2, is AAGVIQSPRHLIKEKRETATLKCYPIPRHDTVYWYQQGPGQDPQFLISFYEKMQSDKGSIPDRFSAQQFSDYHSELNMSSLELGDSALYFCASSPSRGNYGYTFGSGTRLTVV.

The rearrangement links TRBV9 to TRBJ1-2; weak D call: TRBD1 (6 bases). The germline gives CDR1 SGDLS, CDR2 YYNGEE. The CDR3 is made up of 13 amino acids. V shed 4 bases and J shed 5 bases, with 12 bases lying between them. CDR3: CASSLTGSYGYTF. CDR3 DNA: TGTGCCAGCAGCTTAACAGGGAGTTATGGCTACACCTTC.

This chain joins TRBV4-1 and TRBJ2-4, with 7 nucleotides matching TRBD1. CDR3 length: 17 amino acids. The V gene's germline CDR1 is MGHRA and CDR2 YSYEKL. Trimming cost V 0 bases and J 4 bases; bases outside gene matches: 9. CDR3 nucleotides: TGCGCCAGCAGCCAAGATTCGCAACGGGACAGTAAAAACATTCAGTACTTC. Its protein product is CASSQDSQRDSKNIQYF.

The table lists this clone with a few counts. The chain is built from TRBV2 and TRBJ1-5; perhaps TRBD1 as D (5 bases). CDR1 is SNHLY and CDR2 is FYNNEI in the germline V gene. The CDR3 runs 13 residues. V dropped 6 bases and J dropped 4 bases, with 10 bases sitting between them. The CDR3 DNA reads as TGTGCCAGCAGCCAGACAGTAAATCAGCCCCAGCATTTT. Protein product: CASSQTVNQPQHF.

The rearrangement joins TRBV5-1 to TRBJ2-3; TRBD1 is a possible D gene (5 bases). The V gene's germline CDR1 is SGHRS and CDR2 YFSETQ. The V end lost 1 base, the J end lost 5 bases, and 11 bases lay between the germline ends. CDR3 length: 14 residues. CDR3 sequence: CASSLSRDGDTQYF. CDR3 sequence (DNA): TGCGCCAGCAGCTTGTCCAGGGATGGAGATACGCAGTATTTT.

V usage is TRBV28 and J usage is TRBJ1-3, with D possibly TRBD1 on 6 matching bases. The CDR3 extends over 15 amino acids. The V and J ends lost 4 bases and 5 bases respectively, with 15 bases between them. Germline lookup yields CDR1 MDHEN and CDR2 SYDVKM. The CDR3 DNA reads as TGTGCCAGCAGTTCCCGAGGGGGGGCCCGAAACACCATATATTTT. Translation: CASSSRGGARNTIYF.

The chain recombines TRBV7-9 with TRBJ2-7, with a possible D match to TRBD1 (5 bases). This CDR3 spans 15 amino acids. The germline V and J ends were trimmed by 1 base and 6 bases, with 16 bases remaining between them. Germline V gene sequence: CDR1 SEHNR, CDR2 FQNEAQ (reference sequence). The CDR3 sequence is CASSLVGQAAREQYF. DNA for the CDR3: TGTGCCAGCAGCTTAGTGGGGCAGGCCGCCCGCGAGCAGTACTTC. The full variable domain, with the rest looked up from reference TRBV7-9 and TRBJ2-7, is DTGVSQNPRHKITKRGQNVTFRCDPISEHNRLYWYRQTLGQGPEFLTYFQNEAQLEKSRLLSDRFSAERPKGSFSTLEIQRTEQGDSAMYLCASSLVGQAAREQYFGPGTRLTVT.

In regard to this clone: The identical CDR3 is also encoded by other nucleotide sequences in the sample. The J gene is TRBJ2-1, the V gene TRBV9; the match to TRBD2 covers 8 bases. Germline CDR1 and CDR2: SGDLS and YYNGEE. J was trimmed by 2 bases and V by 0 bases; bases with no gene match: 1. This CDR3 comprises 15 residues. For the CDR3, the DNA is TGTGCCAGCAGCGTAGGTAGCGGGACCTACAATGAGCAGTTCTTC. It is translated as CASSVGSGTYNEQFF. The full variable domain, its missing parts supplied by reference TRBV9 and TRBJ2-1, is DSGVTQTPKHLITATGQRVTLRCSPRSGDLSVYWYQQSLDQGLQFLIQYYNGEERAKGNILERFSAQQFPDLHSELNLSSLELGDSALYFCASSVGSGTYNEQFFGPGTRLTVL.